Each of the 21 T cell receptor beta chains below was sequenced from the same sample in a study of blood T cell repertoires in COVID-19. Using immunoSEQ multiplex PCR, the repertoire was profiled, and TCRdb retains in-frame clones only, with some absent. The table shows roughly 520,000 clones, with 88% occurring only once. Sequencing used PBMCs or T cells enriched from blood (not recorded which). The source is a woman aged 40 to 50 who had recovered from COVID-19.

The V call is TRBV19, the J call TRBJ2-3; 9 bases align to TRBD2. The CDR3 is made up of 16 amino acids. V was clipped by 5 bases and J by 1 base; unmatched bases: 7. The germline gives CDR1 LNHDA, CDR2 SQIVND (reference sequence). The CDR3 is CASSLGSGSRTDTQYF. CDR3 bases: TGTGCCAGTAGTTTGGGTAGCGGGAGCCGCACAGATACGCAGTATTTT.

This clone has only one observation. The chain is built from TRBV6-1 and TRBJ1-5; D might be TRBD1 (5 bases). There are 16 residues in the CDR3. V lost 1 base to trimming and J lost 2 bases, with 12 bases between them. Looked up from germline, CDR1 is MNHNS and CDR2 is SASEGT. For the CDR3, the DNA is TGTGCCAGCAGTGAAGATCGGGGGAAGGGCAATCAGCCCCAGCATTTT. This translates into CASSEDRGKGNQPQHF.

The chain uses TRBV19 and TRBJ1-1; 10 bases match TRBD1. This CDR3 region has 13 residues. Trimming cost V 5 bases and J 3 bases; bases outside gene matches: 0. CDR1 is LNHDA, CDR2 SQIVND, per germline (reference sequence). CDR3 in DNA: TGTGCCAGTAGTGGACAGGGGGACACTGAAGCTTTCTTT. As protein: CASSGQGDTEAFF.

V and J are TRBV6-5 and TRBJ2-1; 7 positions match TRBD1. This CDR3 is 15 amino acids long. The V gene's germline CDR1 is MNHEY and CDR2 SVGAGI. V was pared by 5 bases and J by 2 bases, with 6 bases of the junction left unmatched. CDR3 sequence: CASSNDRATYNEQFF. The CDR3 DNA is TGTGCCAGCAGTAATGACAGGGCTACCTACAATGAGCAGTTCTTC.

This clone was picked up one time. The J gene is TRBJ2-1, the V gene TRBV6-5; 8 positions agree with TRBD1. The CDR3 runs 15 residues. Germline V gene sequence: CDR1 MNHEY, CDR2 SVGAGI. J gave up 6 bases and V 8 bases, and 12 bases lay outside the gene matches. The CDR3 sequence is CASRDKGQASNEQFF. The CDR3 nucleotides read TGTGCCAGCCGAGATAAGGGACAGGCCTCCAATGAGCAGTTCTTC.

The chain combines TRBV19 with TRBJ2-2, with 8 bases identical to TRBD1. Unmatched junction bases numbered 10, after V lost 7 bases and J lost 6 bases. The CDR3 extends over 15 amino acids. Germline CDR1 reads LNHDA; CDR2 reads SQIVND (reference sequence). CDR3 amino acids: CASTAGTGIPGELFF. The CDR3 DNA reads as TGTGCCAGTACAGCCGGGACAGGCATCCCCGGGGAGCTGTTTTTT.

The CDR3 is CASSIGRASGSTYNEQFF. The DNA of the CDR3 is TGTGCCAGTAGTATAGGAAGGGCTAGCGGATCCACCTACAATGAGCAGTTCTTC. V gene TRBV19 combines with J gene TRBJ2-1, with 7 bases lining up with TRBD2. V lost 1 base to trimming and J lost 2 bases; unmatched junction nucleotides: 11. This CDR3 has 18 amino acids. Per germline, CDR1 LNHDA and CDR2 SQIVND (reference sequence). Looking up the rest from reference TRBV19 and TRBJ2-1 gives the full variable domain: DGGITQSPKYLFRKEGQNVTLSCEQNLNHDAMYWYRQDPGQGLRLIYYSQIVNDFQKGDIAEGYSVSREKKESFPLTVTSAQKNPTAFYLCASSIGRASGSTYNEQFFGPGTRLTVL.

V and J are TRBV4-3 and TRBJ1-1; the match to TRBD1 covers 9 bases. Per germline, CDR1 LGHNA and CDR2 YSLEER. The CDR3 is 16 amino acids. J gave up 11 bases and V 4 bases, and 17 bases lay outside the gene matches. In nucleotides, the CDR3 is TGCGCCAGCAGCCCCAGTCCCGGGACAGGGTTAGGGATTGCTTTCTTT. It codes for CASSPSPGTGLGIAFF.

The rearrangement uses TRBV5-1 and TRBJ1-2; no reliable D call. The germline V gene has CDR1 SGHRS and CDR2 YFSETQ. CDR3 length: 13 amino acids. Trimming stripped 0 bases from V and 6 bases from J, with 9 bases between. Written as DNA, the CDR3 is TGCGCCAGCAGCTTGGGGCAGGAAGATGGCTACACCTTC. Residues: CASSLGQEDGYTF.

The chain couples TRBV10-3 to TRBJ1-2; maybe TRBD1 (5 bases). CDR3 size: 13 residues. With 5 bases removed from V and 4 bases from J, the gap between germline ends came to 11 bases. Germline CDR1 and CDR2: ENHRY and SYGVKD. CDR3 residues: CAISLDSFYGYTF. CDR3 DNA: TGTGCCATCAGTCTCGACAGTTTCTATGGCTACACCTTC.

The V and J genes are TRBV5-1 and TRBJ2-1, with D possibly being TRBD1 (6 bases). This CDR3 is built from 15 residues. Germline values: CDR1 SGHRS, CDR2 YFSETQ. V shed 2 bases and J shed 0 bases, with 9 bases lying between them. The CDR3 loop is CASSLGTNSYNEQFF. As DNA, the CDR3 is TGCGCCAGCAGCTTAGGGACAAACTCCTACAATGAGCAGTTCTTC.

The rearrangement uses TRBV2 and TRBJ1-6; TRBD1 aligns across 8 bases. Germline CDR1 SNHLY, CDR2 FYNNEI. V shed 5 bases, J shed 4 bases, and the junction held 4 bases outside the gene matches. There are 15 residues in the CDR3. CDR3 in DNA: TGTGCCAGCAGTCAGGGGGCTCCGTATAATTCACCCCTCCACTTT. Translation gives CASSQGAPYNSPLHF.

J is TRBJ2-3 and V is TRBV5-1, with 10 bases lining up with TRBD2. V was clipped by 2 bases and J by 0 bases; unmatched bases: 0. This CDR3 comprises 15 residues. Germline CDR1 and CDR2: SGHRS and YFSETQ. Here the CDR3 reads CASSLAGGSTDTQYF. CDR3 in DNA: TGCGCCAGCAGCTTAGCGGGAGGGAGCACAGATACGCAGTATTTT.

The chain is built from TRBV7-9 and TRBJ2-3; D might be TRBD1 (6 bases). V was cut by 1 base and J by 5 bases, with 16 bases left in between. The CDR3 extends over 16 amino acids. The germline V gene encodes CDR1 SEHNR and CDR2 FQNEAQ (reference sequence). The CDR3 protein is CASSLGQGRAQDTQYF. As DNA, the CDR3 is TGTGCCAGCAGCTTAGGTCAGGGGCGAGCCCAAGATACGCAGTATTTT.

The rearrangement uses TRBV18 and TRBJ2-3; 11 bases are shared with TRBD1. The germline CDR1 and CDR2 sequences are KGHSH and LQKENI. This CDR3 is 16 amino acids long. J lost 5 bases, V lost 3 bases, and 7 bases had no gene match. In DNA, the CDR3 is TGTGCCAGCTCACCCCCGGGACAGGGGGTTATAGATACGCAGTATTTT. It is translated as CASSPPGQGVIDTQYF.

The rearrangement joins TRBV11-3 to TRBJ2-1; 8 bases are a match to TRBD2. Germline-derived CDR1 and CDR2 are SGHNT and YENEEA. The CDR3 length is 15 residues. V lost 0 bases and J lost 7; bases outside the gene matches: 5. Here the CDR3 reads CASSLEAGVLNEQFF. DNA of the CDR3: TGTGCCAGCAGCTTAGAAGCGGGAGTATTGAATGAGCAGTTCTTC.

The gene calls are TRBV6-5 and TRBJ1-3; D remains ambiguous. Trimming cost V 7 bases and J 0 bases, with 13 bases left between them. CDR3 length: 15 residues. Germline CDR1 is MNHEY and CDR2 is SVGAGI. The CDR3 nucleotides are TGTGCCAGCAAGACCGGGGATAGCTCTGGAAACACCATATATTTT. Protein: CASKTGDSSGNTIYF.

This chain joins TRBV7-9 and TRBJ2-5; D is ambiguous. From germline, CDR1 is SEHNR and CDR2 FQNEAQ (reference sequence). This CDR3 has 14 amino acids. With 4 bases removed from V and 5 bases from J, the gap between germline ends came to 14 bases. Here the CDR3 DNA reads TGTGCCAGCAGCTCAACAGTCGGTAGGGAGACCCAGTACTTC. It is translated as CASSSTVGRETQYF. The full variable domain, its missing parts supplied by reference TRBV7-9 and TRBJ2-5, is DTGVSQNPRHKITKRGQNVTFRCDPISEHNRLYWYRQTLGQGPEFLTYFQNEAQLEKSRLLSDRFSAERPKGSFSTLEIQRTEQGDSAMYLCASSSTVGRETQYFGPGTRLLVL.

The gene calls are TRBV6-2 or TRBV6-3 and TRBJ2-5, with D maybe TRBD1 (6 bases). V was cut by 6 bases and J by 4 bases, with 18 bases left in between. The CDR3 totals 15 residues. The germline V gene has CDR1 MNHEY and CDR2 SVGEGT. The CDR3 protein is CASSSPHRAGETQYF. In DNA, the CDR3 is TGTGCCAGCAGCTCACCCCACAGGGCTGGAGAGACCCAGTACTTC.

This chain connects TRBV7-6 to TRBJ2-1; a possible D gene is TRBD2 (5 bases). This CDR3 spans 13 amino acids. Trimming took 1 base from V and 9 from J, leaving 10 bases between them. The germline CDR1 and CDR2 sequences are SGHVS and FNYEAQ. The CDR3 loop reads CASSLELVGEQFF. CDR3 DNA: TGTGCCAGCAGCTTAGAACTAGTGGGTGAGCAGTTCTTC. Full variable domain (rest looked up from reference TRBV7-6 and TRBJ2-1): GAGVSQSPRYKVTKRGQDVALRCDPISGHVSLYWYRQALGQGPEFLTYFNYEAQQDKSGLPNDRFSAERPEGSISTLTIQRTEQRDSAMYRCASSLELVGEQFFGPGTRLTVL.

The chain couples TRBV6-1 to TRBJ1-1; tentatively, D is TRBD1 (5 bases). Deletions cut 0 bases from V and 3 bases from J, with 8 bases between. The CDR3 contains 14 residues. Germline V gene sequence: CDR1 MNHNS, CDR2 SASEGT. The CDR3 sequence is CASSEAGLYTEAFF. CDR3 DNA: TGTGCCAGCAGTGAAGCGGGACTGTACACTGAAGCTTTCTTT.